Listed here are 32 T cell receptor beta chains from one sample, sequenced in a study of cytomegalovirus exposure and HLA in healthy donors. 60 Vbeta and 13 Jbeta primers were used in PCR. TCRdb's table, derived via immunoSEQ multiplex PCR, lists solely in-frame clones and lacks some. The sample gives around 76,000 clones, 78% of which show up once; approximately 1.5% is in the top ten. Sequenced material: PBMCs. Receptor source: a man in his forties or fifties in good health and CMV-seronegative.

The rearrangement uses TRBV9 and TRBJ2-5; the match to TRBD2 covers 7 bases. V gave up 3 bases and J gave up 5 bases; unmatched junction bases: 7. Germline CDR1 reads SGDLS; CDR2 reads YYNGEE. The CDR3 is made up of 14 amino acids. The CDR3 region has the DNA TGTGCCAGCAGCGCCGGACTAGGAGGGGAGACCCAGTACTTC. Translating gives CASSAGLGGETQYF.

This clone was observed a single time. The chain uses TRBV28 and TRBJ1-1; no definite D call. Germline V gives CDR1 MDHEN, CDR2 SYDVKM. The CDR3 has 11 residues. V was shortened by 7 bases and J by 2 bases, with 5 bases between the two germline ends. The CDR3 protein is CASTVNTEAFF. The CDR3 bases are TGTGCCAGCACCGTCAACACTGAAGCTTTCTTT.

The rearrangement links TRBV19 to TRBJ1-4, with 7 bases fitting TRBD1. V shed 6 bases, J shed 5 bases, and the junction held 6 bases outside the gene matches. This CDR3 is 14 amino acids long. Germline V gives CDR1 LNHDA, CDR2 SQIVND (reference sequence). The CDR3 spells CASRRTGSNEKLFF. CDR3 nucleotide sequence: TGTGCCAGTAGGCGGACAGGATCGAATGAAAAACTGTTTTTT.

The J gene is TRBJ2-2, the V gene TRBV5-1, with 8 bases aligning to TRBD1. After removal of 2 bases from V and 6 bases from J, the junction contained 3 bases not matched to a gene. Germline V CDR1 and CDR2: SGHRS, YFSETQ. The CDR3 spans 14 residues. The CDR3 reads CASSLVQGAGELFF. In DNA, the CDR3 is TGCGCCAGCAGCTTAGTACAGGGGGCCGGGGAGCTGTTTTTT.

Of note for this clone: One junction end disagrees with the germline gene, perhaps due to a read error. V and J are TRBV7-7 and TRBJ2-3, with D possibly matching TRBD2 (6 bases). The CDR3 loop spans 14 amino acids. The germline V gene has CDR1 SSHAT and CDR2 FNYEAQ (reference sequence). The CDR3 here is CASSLTGLTDTQYF. The CDR3 DNA sequence: TGTGCTAGCAGCTTAACGGGACTCACAGATACGCAGTATTTT.

A remark on this clone: Other DNA sequences in this sample translate to the same CDR3. This chain uses TRBV7-9 with TRBJ1-3; 8 bases agree with TRBD1. V trimming: 5 bases; J trimming: 0 bases; junction bases outside the gene matches: 3. Germline V CDR1 and CDR2: SEHNR, FQNEAQ (reference sequence). This CDR3 comprises 15 residues. CDR3 DNA: TGTGCCAGCAGCCCCCAGGGGGCCTCTGGAAACACCATATATTTT. The encoded protein is CASSPQGASGNTIYF.

The genes are TRBV6-1 and TRBJ2-7, with a tentative D call TRBD1 (7 bases). Trimming took off 6 bases at V and 5 bases at J, with 17 bases between the two ends. Germline V CDR1 and CDR2: MNHNS, SASEGT. CDR3 length: 14 amino acids. In DNA form, the CDR3 reads TGTGCCAGCAGCCCCGGTGGGGGGACAGACGAGCAGTACTTC. This encodes CASSPGGGTDEQYF.

The chain combines TRBV7-2 with TRBJ1-5; TRBD1 agrees at 9 bases. The trim removed 4 bases at V and 5 bases at J, leaving 6 bases unmatched. CDR1 and CDR2 (germline): SGHTA, FQGNSA. CDR3 length: 15 amino acids. In DNA, the CDR3 is TGTGCCAGCAGCTCCGGGACAGGGCGTTATCAGCCCCAGCATTTT. Translated, it gives CASSSGTGRYQPQHF.

J is TRBJ2-1 and V is TRBV11-3; D unclear. The V gene lost 5 bases and the J gene lost 0 bases, with 11 bases spanning the gap. Per the germline V gene, CDR1 is SGHNT and CDR2 is YENEEA. The CDR3 runs to 15 residues. The CDR3 protein is CASSPTSSSYNEQFF. The CDR3 DNA is TGTGCCAGCAGCCCGACTTCCAGCTCCTACAATGAGCAGTTCTTC. Based on the CDR3 plus reference TRBV11-3 and TRBJ2-1, the full variable domain is EAGVVQSPRYKIIEKKQPVAFWCNPISGHNTLYWYLQNLGQGPELLIRYENEEAVDDSQLPKDRFSAERLKGVDSTLKIQPAELGDSAVYLCASSPTSSSYNEQFFGPGTRLTVL.

This CDR3 is CASMAGREKLFF. CDR3 nucleotides: TGTGCCAGCATGGCAGGGAGGGAAAAACTGTTTTTT. The genes are TRBV28 and TRBJ1-4, with D possibly being TRBD1 (5 bases). The germline V and J ends were trimmed by 7 bases and 8 bases, with 11 bases remaining between them. CDR3 length: 12 residues. CDR1 and CDR2 (germline): MDHEN, SYDVKM.

The CDR3 loop is CASSYSNEQFF. As DNA, the CDR3 is TGTGCCAGCAGTTATAGCAATGAGCAGTTCTTC. The chain carries TRBV2 and TRBJ2-1; D uncertain. Germline CDR1 SNHLY, CDR2 FYNNEI. The CDR3 loop spans 11 amino acids. V was shortened by 5 bases and J by 6 bases, with 5 bases between the two germline ends.

This clone has just one count. This chain links TRBV5-1 with TRBJ2-3; 7 bases fit TRBD2. The CDR3 covers 15 residues. Germline V CDR1 and CDR2: SGHRS, YFSETQ. The trim removed 0 bases at V and 2 bases at J, leaving 3 bases unmatched. Here the CDR3 reads CASSLAGLTTDTQYF. The DNA for the CDR3 is TGCGCCAGCAGCTTGGCGGGACTAACCACAGATACGCAGTATTTT.

This clone came up once. The chain employs TRBV5-1 and TRBJ2-3, with D tentatively TRBD2 (7 bases). This CDR3 has 16 residues. Germline V lookup: CDR1 SGHRS, CDR2 YFSETQ. Trimming cost V 2 bases and J 1 base, with 14 bases left between them. The CDR3 loop is CASSFGGGRGTDTQYF. CDR3 DNA: TGCGCCAGCAGCTTCGGCGGGGGCCGAGGCACAGATACGCAGTATTTT.

This clone was seen once. This chain connects TRBV4-1 to TRBJ2-1, with D possibly being TRBD2 (6 bases). Germline lookup yields CDR1 MGHRA and CDR2 YSYEKL. The CDR3 has 15 residues. V lost 4 bases to trimming and J lost 6 bases, with 16 bases between them. CDR3 in amino acids: CASSPPTLASNEQFF. The CDR3 bases are TGCGCCAGCAGCCCCCCAACACTAGCATCCAATGAGCAGTTCTTC.

V is TRBV27 and J is TRBJ2-4; a weak D match, TRBD1 (5 bases). V was cut by 3 bases and J by 2 bases, with 11 bases left in between. This CDR3 has 15 residues. Germline assignment: CDR1 MNHEY and CDR2 SMNVEV (reference sequence). The CDR3 spells CASSFEAGTKNIQYF. Here the CDR3 DNA reads TGTGCCAGCAGTTTTGAGGCAGGGACCAAAAACATTCAGTACTTC.

The gene calls are TRBV4-2 and TRBJ2-1, with D possibly being TRBD1 (6 bases). The CDR3 is made up of 15 amino acids. V lost 0 bases and J lost 6, with 12 bases in between. Germline CDR1 and CDR2: LGHNA and YNFKEQ. The CDR3 loop is CASSQDIWGRNEQFF. The CDR3 DNA is TGTGCCAGCAGCCAAGATATATGGGGGCGCAATGAGCAGTTCTTC.

This sequence joins TRBV5-1 and TRBJ2-3; the D gene is possibly TRBD2 (6 bases). The CDR3 consists of 15 residues. V gave up 0 bases and J gave up 2 bases, with 10 bases separating them. Per the germline V gene, CDR1 is SGHRS and CDR2 is YFSETQ. The CDR3 DNA follows: TGCGCCAGCAGCTTGGCAAGGAGGGACACAGATACGCAGTATTTT. It yields the protein CASSLARRDTDTQYF.

The chain uses TRBV5-1 and TRBJ2-3, with 9 nucleotides matching TRBD2. This CDR3 comprises 17 residues. The germline gives CDR1 SGHRS, CDR2 YFSETQ. V was clipped by 0 bases and J by 2 bases; unmatched bases: 7. This CDR3 reads CASSLVTSGSYTDTQYF. Here the CDR3 DNA reads TGCGCCAGCAGCTTGGTTACTAGCGGGTCCTACACAGATACGCAGTATTTT.

The table lists this clone with a few counts. V and J are TRBV7-3 and TRBJ1-6; 8 nucleotides agree with TRBD1. The CDR3 has 15 amino acids. The J segment lost 8 bases and the V segment lost 5 bases, leaving 8 bases of the junction unmatched. CDR1 is SGHTA and CDR2 is FQGTGA in the germline V gene. CDR3 coding DNA: TGTGCCAGCAGCGAGGGGCCAGGGGGCGATTCACCCCTCCACTTT. Translating gives CASSEGPGGDSPLHF.

This chain links TRBV5-5 with TRBJ1-2; no clear D gene. This CDR3 spans 14 amino acids. V lost 0 bases to trimming and J lost 4 bases, with 10 bases between them. The germline gives CDR1 SGHKS, CDR2 YYEKEE (reference sequence). The CDR3 DNA reads TGTGCCAGCAGCTTGGTTGGGGAGAGCTATGGCTACACCTTC. This sequence encodes CASSLVGESYGYTF.

Details on this clone: Compared with germline, one end of the junction differs, possibly owing to a read error. The chain recombines TRBV7-9 with TRBJ2-1; the D gene is possibly TRBD2 (5 bases). Germline CDR1 is SEHNR and CDR2 is FQNEAQ (reference sequence). There are 15 residues in the CDR3. CDR3 in DNA: TGTTCCAGCAGCTTAAGAGGGAGCTCCTACAATGAGCAGTTCTTC. Translated, it gives CSSSLRGSSYNEQFF. Based on the CDR3 plus reference TRBV7-9 and TRBJ2-1, the full variable domain is DTGVSQNPRHKITKRGQNVTFRCDPISEHNRLYWYRQTLGQGPEFLTYFQNEAQLEKSRLLSDRFSAERPKGSFSTLEIQRTEQGDSAMYLCSSSLRGSSYNEQFFGPGTRLTVL.

This chain uses TRBV11-2 with TRBJ2-4, with 7 positions matching TRBD2. V was pared by 5 bases and J by 8 bases, with 15 bases of the junction left unmatched. This CDR3 has 16 amino acids. The V gene's germline CDR1 is SGHAT and CDR2 FQNNGV. CDR3 DNA sequence: TGTGCCAGCAGCCTCGGTGGGCGGGAGATAAAGGACATTCAGTACTTC. It encodes CASSLGGREIKDIQYF.

As to this clone: The junction and the germline gene differ at one end; a read error may be behind it. CDR3 DNA: TGTTCCAGCAGCCACCGGGCTAGCGGGAGAAGCTCCTACAATGAGCAGTTCTTC. This gives the protein CSSSHRASGRSSYNEQFF. This chain joins TRBV7-9 and TRBJ2-1, with 10 bases matching TRBD2. Germline CDR1 SEHNR, CDR2 FQNEAQ (reference sequence). The CDR3 runs to 18 residues.

The V call is TRBV9, the J call TRBJ2-3; 9 positions match TRBD1. V lost 0 bases to trimming and J lost 4 bases; unmatched junction nucleotides: 6. Per the germline V gene, CDR1 is SGDLS and CDR2 is YYNGEE. This CDR3 region has 16 residues. The CDR3 loop is CASSVVGQGSADTQYF. For the CDR3, the DNA is TGTGCCAGCAGCGTAGTAGGACAGGGGTCCGCAGATACGCAGTATTTT. Drawing the rest from reference TRBV9 and TRBJ2-3, the complete variable domain is DSGVTQTPKHLITATGQRVTLRCSPRSGDLSVYWYQQSLDQGLQFLIQYYNGEERAKGNILERFSAQQFPDLHSELNLSSLELGDSALYFCASSVVGQGSADTQYFGPGTRLTVL.

The chain links TRBV27 to TRBJ2-7; TRBD2 might be the D (6 bases). CDR1 and CDR2 from the germline V gene are MNHEY and SMNVEV (reference sequence). The ends were cut back, 5 bases at V and 0 bases at J, with 8 bases in the middle. This CDR3 is built from 13 residues. CDR3 nucleotide sequence: TGTGCCAGCAGTAGGCGGGACTCCTACGAGCAGTACTTC. Residues: CASSRRDSYEQYF.

The genes are TRBV9 and TRBJ2-2, with D unclear. Trimming shortened V by 4 bases and J by 6 bases, and 16 bases separated the two germline ends. Germline V gene lookup returns CDR1 SGDLS and CDR2 YYNGEE. CDR3 length equals 15 residues. The CDR3 spells CASSPWHNLPGELFF. The CDR3 DNA reads as TGTGCCAGCAGCCCCTGGCATAATCTCCCCGGGGAGCTGTTTTTT.

This clone was detected a few times. The chain links TRBV28 to TRBJ1-1; 9 nucleotides agree with TRBD1. The junction had 13 bases not matched to a gene; V was cut back by 6 bases and J by 5 bases. Germline CDR1 MDHEN, CDR2 SYDVKM. The CDR3 consists of 16 residues. CDR3 sequence reads: CASRGTGPSWGTEAFF. The CDR3 nucleotides read TGTGCCAGCAGGGGGACAGGGCCTTCCTGGGGAACTGAAGCTTTCTTT. Full variable domain (missing parts from reference TRBV28 and TRBJ1-1): DVKVTQSSRYLVKRTGEKVFLECVQDMDHENMFWYRQDPGLGLRLIYFSYDVKMKEKGDIPEGYSVSREKKERFSLILESASTNQTSMYLCASRGTGPSWGTEAFFGQGTRLTVV.

V usage is TRBV27 and J usage is TRBJ2-7, with a possible D match to TRBD1 (6 bases). The CDR3 consists of 15 residues. Germline V gives CDR1 MNHEY, CDR2 SMNVEV (reference sequence). V gave up 5 bases and J gave up 6 bases, with 20 bases separating them. CDR3 nucleotides: TGTGCCAGCAGTCCCTCGAGTAAGGGGGTATTCGAGCAGTACTTC. This gives the protein CASSPSSKGVFEQYF.

The chain carries TRBV28 and TRBJ2-7; D not certain. The CDR3 is 17 residues long. Trimming removed 5 bases at V and 3 bases at J, with 23 bases between. CDR1 is MDHEN, CDR2 SYDVKM, per germline. The CDR3 sequence is CASSPTRWSSRNYEQYF. The CDR3 nucleotides are TGTGCCAGCAGTCCAACCCGATGGAGTAGTCGTAACTACGAGCAGTACTTC.

CDR3 region: CASSSWTSGRYEQYF. CDR3 in DNA: TGTGCCAGCAGTTCTTGGACTAGCGGGAGATACGAGCAGTACTTC. This sequence joins TRBV28 and TRBJ2-7; 13 bases are shared with TRBD2. The trim removed 4 bases at V and 4 bases at J, leaving 4 bases unmatched. There are 15 residues in the CDR3. Germline CDR1 reads MDHEN; CDR2 reads SYDVKM.

The V gene is TRBV27, the J gene TRBJ1-2; TRBD1 matches 8 bases. The CDR3 spans 13 residues. Germline V gene lookup returns CDR1 MNHEY and CDR2 SMNVEV (reference sequence). The junction had 3 bases not matched to a gene; V was cut back by 5 bases and J by 4 bases. CDR3 bases: TGTGCCAGCAGTCCGGACAGGGTCTATGGCTACACCTTC. The encoded protein is CASSPDRVYGYTF.

This chain joins TRBV28 and TRBJ1-5; 10 nucleotides match TRBD1. V lost 6 bases, J lost 6 bases, and 5 bases stayed unmatched. Germline V gives CDR1 MDHEN, CDR2 SYDVKM. The CDR3 length is 14 residues. The DNA for the CDR3 is TGTGCCAGCAGGCCGACAGGGGGCGGTCAGCCCCAGCATTTT. Translated: CASRPTGGGQPQHF.